The 18 T cell receptor beta chains listed next were all sequenced from one sample in a study of cytomegalovirus exposure and HLA in healthy donors. The PCR made use of 60 Vbeta and 13 Jbeta primers. Assay used: immunoSEQ multiplex PCR; TCRdb lists only in-frame clones, some missing. The data hold more than 150,000 clones, with roughly 79% observed a single time. Sequencing was done on a sample of PBMCs. The receptors were sampled from a man aged 35 to 55 in good health and CMV-seronegative.

This clone was observed once. The chain combines TRBV30 with TRBJ2-6, with 7 bases that match TRBD1. Per germline, CDR1 GTSNPN and CDR2 SVGIG (reference sequence). This CDR3 comprises 18 residues. Trimming took 0 bases from V and 2 from J; bases not matched to a gene: 10. CDR3 sequence: CAWSVLRGNVPGANVLTF. The CDR3 DNA reads TGTGCCTGGAGTGTACTCAGGGGGAATGTCCCTGGGGCCAACGTCCTGACTTTC.

V gene TRBV27 combines with J gene TRBJ2-7; maybe TRBD1 (8 bases). V lost 6 bases, J lost 1 base, and 19 bases lay in between. CDR1 MNHEY and CDR2 SMNVEV come from the germline V gene (reference sequence). The CDR3 spans 16 residues. CDR3 loop: CASRSVSGTGSYEQYF. CDR3 DNA sequence: TGTGCCAGCAGGTCCGTAAGCGGGACAGGTTCCTACGAGCAGTACTTC.

This clone was seen more than once but under ten times. CDR3 region: CASRDTGLIVSGANVLTF. The CDR3, as DNA: TGCGCCAGCAGGGATACGGGACTGATCGTTTCTGGGGCCAACGTCCTGACTTTC. The V gene is TRBV5-1, the J gene TRBJ2-6; D is possibly TRBD2 (6 bases). From germline, CDR1 is SGHRS and CDR2 YFSETQ. V was pared by 5 bases and J by 1 base, with 19 bases between. The CDR3 totals 18 residues. Full variable domain (missing parts from reference TRBV5-1 and TRBJ2-6): KAGVTQTPRYLIKTRGQQVTLSCSPISGHRSVSWYQQTPGQGLQFLFEYFSETQRNKGNFPGRFSGRQFSNSRSEMNVSTLELGDSALYLCASRDTGLIVSGANVLTFGAGSRLTVL.

The rearrangement joins TRBV5-4 to TRBJ1-2, with D unclear. Trimming stripped 0 bases from V and 4 bases from J, with 4 bases between. CDR1 and CDR2 from the germline V gene are SGHNT and YYREEE (reference sequence). The CDR3 is made up of 12 amino acids. CDR3 in amino acids: CASSLDTYGYTF. The CDR3, as DNA: TGTGCCAGCAGCTTGGACACCTATGGCTACACCTTC.

The gene calls are TRBV6-5 and TRBJ2-3; weak D call: TRBD2 (6 bases). With 6 bases removed from V and 3 bases from J, the gap between germline ends came to 10 bases. The CDR3 loop spans 13 amino acids. From germline, CDR1 is MNHEY and CDR2 SVGAGI. The CDR3 here is CASREGRTDTQYF. DNA for the CDR3: TGTGCCAGCAGGGAGGGCCGTACAGATACGCAGTATTTT.

Only one count was recorded for this clone. This chain joins TRBV10-3 and TRBJ1-5; TRBD1 matches 7 bases. The ends lost 11 bases at V and 4 bases at J; junction bases unmatched: 8. This CDR3 contains 13 residues. Per germline, CDR1 ENHRY and CDR2 SYGVKD. CDR3 coding DNA: TGTGCCGCCAAACAGGGGATAAATCAGCCCCAGCATTTT. This encodes CAAKQGINQPQHF.

Turning to this clone: Other DNA sequences of this sample code for an identical CDR3. CDR3 loop: CASSQGRNYGYTF. CDR3 nucleotides: TGTGCCAGCAGCCAAGGGCGGAACTATGGCTACACCTTC. This chain joins TRBV14 and TRBJ1-2; D is ambiguous. This CDR3 region has 13 residues. Trimming cost V 1 base and J 2 bases, with 5 bases left between them. Germline-derived CDR1 and CDR2 are SGHDN and FVKESK. The whole variable domain, remainder taken from reference TRBV14 and TRBJ1-2, is EAGVTQFPSHSVIEKGQTVTLRCDPISGHDNLYWYRRVMGKEIKFLLHFVKESKQDESGMPNNRFLAERTGGTYSTLKVQPAELEDSGVYFCASSQGRNYGYTFGSGTRLTVV.

This clone turned up a few times. This chain connects TRBV18 to TRBJ1-5; tentatively, D is TRBD1 (5 bases). Looked up from germline, CDR1 is KGHSH and CDR2 is LQKENI. This CDR3 is built from 14 residues. V lost 2 bases to trimming and J lost 2 bases, with 7 bases between them. In DNA form, the CDR3 reads TGTGCCAGCTCACCAGTAGGGGGCAATCAGCCCCAGCATTTT. It yields the protein CASSPVGGNQPQHF.

This rearrangement joins TRBV5-8 to TRBJ2-3; the match to TRBD2 covers 8 bases. This CDR3 contains 14 residues. Germline CDR1 reads SGHTS; CDR2 reads YDEGEE. J was trimmed by 6 bases and V by 2 bases; bases with no gene match: 5. The chain's CDR3 is CASSFIPSGDTQYF. CDR3 nucleotides: TGTGCCAGCAGCTTCATCCCTAGCGGGGATACGCAGTATTTT.

V usage is TRBV21-1 and J usage is TRBJ1-1; TRBD1, as called in the table, went unchecked against the DNA. TRBV21-1 is assigned pseudogene status. The CDR3 spans 14 residues. The CDR3 protein is CASSAIQGYTEAFF. DNA for the CDR3: TGTGCCAGCAGCGCCATACAGGGATACACTGAAGCTTTCTTT.

As concerns this clone: Germline is not matched at one junction end, which may reflect a read error. This chain joins TRBV6-6 and TRBJ2-6; D may be TRBD1 (5 bases). This CDR3 contains 15 residues. Germline V gene data show CDR1 as MNHNY and CDR2 as SVGAGI (reference sequence). CDR3 protein: CASSFWSSGANGLTF. As DNA, the CDR3 is TGTGCCAGCAGTTTCTGGAGCTCTGGGGCCAACGGCCTGACTTTC.

This chain joins TRBV7-9 and TRBJ2-6; the match to TRBD1 covers 9 bases. The ends lost 4 bases at V and 4 bases at J; junction bases unmatched: 8. CDR1 and CDR2 (germline): SEHNR, FQNEAQ (reference sequence). The CDR3 length is 17 residues. The CDR3 DNA reads as TGTGCCAGCAGCTACCTACAGGGGGCGCGCGGGGCCAACGTCCTGACTTTC. Residues: CASSYLQGARGANVLTF.

The V call is TRBV5-6, the J call TRBJ2-7; D is possibly TRBD2 (6 bases). Germline CDR1 is SGHDT and CDR2 is YYEEEE. V lost 3 bases, J lost 2 bases, and 12 bases lay in between. The CDR3 sequence is 14 residues long. The DNA for the CDR3 is TGTGCCAGCAGCTCGCAGGGCGGGACCTACGAGCAGTACTTC. It translates to CASSSQGGTYEQYF.

The chain has TRBV6-5 and TRBJ2-7; 12 nucleotides align to TRBD2. The V and J ends lost 5 bases and 2 bases, in that order; junction bases with no gene match: 4. The CDR3 covers 15 residues. Germline CDR1 MNHEY, CDR2 SVGAGI. This chain's CDR3 is CASSVTSGGTYEQYV. The CDR3 nucleotides read TGTGCCAGCAGTGTGACTAGCGGGGGAACCTACGAGCAGTACGTC.

The chain employs TRBV5-1 and TRBJ1-1, with D perhaps matching TRBD1 (6 bases). The CDR3 is 14 residues long. In germline, CDR1 is SGHRS, CDR2 YFSETQ. Trimming pared 4 bases from V and 4 bases from J, leaving 14 bases between. The CDR3 here is CASSLQGGTTEAFF. The CDR3, as DNA: TGCGCCAGCAGCCTACAGGGAGGGACCACTGAAGCTTTCTTT.

The chain employs TRBV11-3 and TRBJ2-3; 10 bases fit TRBD1. The CDR3 loop spans 15 amino acids. With 5 bases clipped from V and 5 bases from J, the junction kept 7 bases outside the gene matches. Germline V gene lookup returns CDR1 SGHNT and CDR2 YENEEA. The CDR3 DNA reads TGTGCCAGCAGCCCGGGGACAGGGGAGGGAGATACGCAGTATTTT. Protein product: CASSPGTGEGDTQYF.

The chain uses TRBV7-2 and TRBJ2-1, with 9 bases lining up with TRBD1. Germline CDR1 reads SGHTA; CDR2 reads FQGNSA. V dropped 5 bases and J dropped 0; count of bases not matched to a gene: 5. CDR3 length: 16 amino acids. The CDR3 region has the DNA TGTGCCAGCAGCCCCGGGACAGGGAGCTCCTACAATGAGCAGTTCTTC. This gives the protein CASSPGTGSSYNEQFF.

This chain connects TRBV21-1 to TRBJ2-7; the table's D call of TRBD2 was not tested on the DNA. TRBV21-1 is flagged as a pseudogene. The CDR3 extends over 22 amino acids. CDR3: CASSSGGLAGEVVVGPSYEQYV. The CDR3 DNA is TGTGCCAGCAGCTCAGGTGGCCTAGCGGGAGAGGTGGTGGTGGGTCCCTCCTACGAGCAGTACGTC.